These 28 T cell receptor beta chains were sequenced from one sample in a study of shared T cell receptors in the human thymus. TCRdb's table, derived via immunoSEQ multiplex PCR, lists solely in-frame clones and lacks some. The table lists some 400,000 clones, 95% of them singletons. Input material: thymocytes. Source of these receptors: a human donor.

The chain uses TRBV4-1 and TRBJ2-1, with 10 bases aligning to TRBD2. V shed 1 base and J 6 bases; nucleotides not matched to a gene: 6. Germline V gene sequence: CDR1 MGHRA, CDR2 YSYEKL. This CDR3 comprises 16 residues. CDR3 DNA: TGCGCCAGCAGCCAAGTTATTAGCGGGAGGATCAATGAGCAGTTCTTC. It encodes CASSQVISGRINEQFF.

The rearrangement links TRBV9 to TRBJ2-5; 10 nucleotides align to TRBD2. CDR1 and CDR2 from the germline V gene are SGDLS and YYNGEE. The CDR3 covers 22 residues. V shed 2 bases and J 1 base; nucleotides not matched to a gene: 23. Here the CDR3 reads CASSVPKGDGASGREGQETQYF. The DNA for the CDR3 is TGTGCCAGCAGCGTTCCCAAGGGGGATGGGGCTAGCGGGAGAGAGGGCCAAGAGACCCAGTACTTC.

This chain connects TRBV5-1 to TRBJ2-4; possible D gene TRBD1, 6 bases. V was cut by 5 bases and J by 7 bases, with 10 bases left in between. This CDR3 is 12 amino acids long. The germline gives CDR1 SGHRS, CDR2 YFSETQ. The CDR3, as DNA: TGCGCCAGCAGGGACAGTTTTAACATTCAGTACTTC. Its translation: CASRDSFNIQYF.

The V gene is TRBV27, the J gene TRBJ1-1; possibly TRBD1 for D (5 bases). CDR3 length: 12 amino acids. In germline, CDR1 is MNHEY, CDR2 SMNVEV (reference sequence). Deletions cut 8 bases from V and 1 base from J, with 8 bases between. The CDR3 spells CASSQGNTEAFF. The CDR3 nucleotides read TGTGCCAGCTCTCAGGGGAACACTGAAGCTTTCTTT.

The J gene is TRBJ2-7, the V gene TRBV11-3; 8 bases agree with TRBD2. The CDR3 spans 14 residues. CDR1 and CDR2 from the germline V gene are SGHNT and YENEEA. J lost 2 bases, V lost 5 bases, and 5 bases had no gene match. The CDR3 protein is CASSPGGGPYEQYF. The CDR3 nucleotides are TGTGCCAGCAGCCCCGGGGGGGGTCCCTACGAGCAGTACTTC.

The genes are TRBV18 and TRBJ2-7; the D gene is possibly TRBD2 (5 bases). V dropped 6 bases and J dropped 5 bases, with 23 bases sitting between them. The V gene's germline CDR1 is KGHSH and CDR2 LQKENI. This CDR3 region has 16 residues. As DNA, the CDR3 is TGTGCCAGCTCTGCTCGACCACTAGATACCTCTGACGAGCAGTACTTC. This codes for CASSARPLDTSDEQYF. The whole variable domain, filled in from reference TRBV18 and TRBJ2-7, reads NAGVMQNPRHLVRRRGQEARLRCSPMKGHSHVYWYRQLPEEGLKFMVYLQKENIIDESGMPKERFSAEFPKEGPSILRIQQVVRGDSAAYFCASSARPLDTSDEQYFGPGTRLTVT.

The chain employs TRBV7-2 and TRBJ2-2; 8 nucleotides match TRBD1. This CDR3 has 16 residues. Germline loops: CDR1 SGHTA, CDR2 FQGNSA. Trimming at V came to 5 bases and at J to 0 bases, leaving 5 bases not matched to a gene. CDR3 region: CASSPRQGSNTGELFF. The CDR3 nucleotides read TGTGCCAGCAGCCCAAGACAGGGGTCGAACACCGGGGAGCTGTTTTTT.

J is TRBJ2-7 and V is TRBV28, with D tentatively TRBD1 (5 bases). Germline loops: CDR1 MDHEN, CDR2 SYDVKM. Trimming took off 4 bases at V and 4 bases at J, with 20 bases between the two ends. The CDR3 covers 16 residues. The DNA of the CDR3 is TGTGCCAGCAGTTCCCATAGGGGATCAAGGAAATACGAGCAGTACTTC. It translates to CASSSHRGSRKYEQYF.

The chain joins TRBV11-3 to TRBJ2-1; the D gene could be TRBD1 or TRBD2 (5 bases each). The CDR3 consists of 17 residues. Germline V gene sequence: CDR1 SGHNT, CDR2 YENEEA. V lost 1 base, J lost 3 bases, and 16 bases lay in between. CDR3 in DNA: TGTGCCAGCAGCTTAGGAGGGGAGCGCACACACTACAATGAGCAGTTCTTC. This translates into CASSLGGERTHYNEQFF. The full variable domain, rest sourced from reference TRBV11-3 and TRBJ2-1, is EAGVVQSPRYKIIEKKQPVAFWCNPISGHNTLYWYLQNLGQGPELLIRYENEEAVDDSQLPKDRFSAERLKGVDSTLKIQPAELGDSAVYLCASSLGGERTHYNEQFFGPGTRLTVL.

CDR3 sequence: CASSLRGLRQPQHF. The CDR3 nucleotides read TGTGCCAGCAGTTTACGGGGGTTAAGGCAGCCCCAGCATTTT. V is TRBV27 and J is TRBJ1-5; perhaps TRBD1 as D (5 bases). Germline V lookup: CDR1 MNHEY, CDR2 SMNVEV (reference sequence). This CDR3 has 14 amino acids. V was pared by 2 bases and J by 7 bases, with 12 bases between.

The V call is TRBV5-1, the J call TRBJ1-1; D is possibly TRBD1 (5 bases). The germline V and J ends were trimmed by 3 bases and 2 bases, with 11 bases remaining between them. The CDR3 loop spans 14 amino acids. Germline V lookup: CDR1 SGHRS, CDR2 YFSETQ. The CDR3 DNA reads as TGCGCCAGCAGCTCGGGGGACGGTAACACTGAAGCTTTCTTT. Translation gives CASSSGDGNTEAFF. Together with reference TRBV5-1 and TRBJ1-1, the CDR3 gives the full variable domain: KAGVTQTPRYLIKTRGQQVTLSCSPISGHRSVSWYQQTPGQGLQFLFEYFSETQRNKGNFPGRFSGRQFSNSRSEMNVSTLELGDSALYLCASSSGDGNTEAFFGQGTRLTVV.

The chain joins TRBV25-1 to TRBJ2-3, with 9 bases that match TRBD2. With 1 base clipped from V and 4 bases from J, the junction kept 12 bases outside the gene matches. The CDR3 has 18 residues. Germline CDR1 and CDR2: MGHDK and SYGVNS. The CDR3 region has the DNA TGTGCCAGCAGTGAATTTAAGCGGGAGGTAGCCCCCCCAGATACGCAGTATTTT. Amino acid sequence: CASSEFKREVAPPDTQYF.

The chain is built from TRBV25-1 and TRBJ1-2; 8 nucleotides align to TRBD1. The length of the CDR3 is 14 residues. Germline V gene lookup returns CDR1 MGHDK and CDR2 SYGVNS. Germline trimming cut 5 bases from V and 8 bases from J; bases unmatched to any gene: 10. The CDR3 bases are TGTGCCAGCAGTCCCGTTGACAGGGGTGGCGGCTACACCTTC. Protein: CASSPVDRGGGYTF.

The rearrangement links TRBV28 to TRBJ2-1; possibly TRBD2 for D (7 bases). The ends were cut back, 11 bases at V and 0 bases at J, with 14 bases in the middle. The CDR3 contains 14 residues. Germline CDR1 reads MDHEN; CDR2 reads SYDVKM. The CDR3 is CAWGASGSYNEQFF. DNA for the CDR3: TGTGCCTGGGGGGCTAGCGGCTCCTACAATGAGCAGTTCTTC. Combining the CDR3 with reference TRBV28 and TRBJ2-1 gives the whole variable domain DVKVTQSSRYLVKRTGEKVFLECVQDMDHENMFWYRQDPGLGLRLIYFSYDVKMKEKGDIPEGYSVSREKKERFSLILESASTNQTSMYLCAWGASGSYNEQFFGPGTRLTVL.

The chain joins TRBV28 to TRBJ2-7, with a possible D match to TRBD1 (6 bases). V was cut by 6 bases and J by 1 base, with 19 bases left in between. The CDR3 length is 16 residues. Germline assignment: CDR1 MDHEN and CDR2 SYDVKM. CDR3 in amino acids: CASSLDAGAGSYEQYF. CDR3 bases: TGTGCCAGCAGCCTTGACGCAGGGGCTGGATCCTACGAGCAGTACTTC.

The chain joins TRBV30 to TRBJ2-1, with D possibly TRBD2 on 5 matching bases. CDR3 length: 12 amino acids. Germline V lookup: CDR1 GTSNPN, CDR2 SVGIG (reference sequence). Trimming left V 3 bases short and J 8 bases short, with 11 bases between. The CDR3 DNA follows: TGTGCCTGGAGGGCGGGCTGGGATGAGCAGTTCTTC. Encoded protein: CAWRAGWDEQFF.

The V call is TRBV2, the J call TRBJ1-2, with unresolved D. The germline V gene encodes CDR1 SNHLY and CDR2 FYNNEI. V lost 11 bases to trimming and J lost 8 bases, with 18 bases between them. This CDR3 region has 12 residues. DNA for the CDR3: TGTGCCTCGCACGGGCGGGTAGAGGGCTACACCTTC. Amino acid sequence: CASHGRVEGYTF.

V usage is TRBV19 and J usage is TRBJ1-1; a weak D match, TRBD1 (5 bases). Trimming removed 4 bases at V and 7 bases at J, with 25 bases between. Per germline, CDR1 LNHDA and CDR2 SQIVND (reference sequence). The CDR3 sequence is 17 residues long. DNA for the CDR3: TGTGCCAGTAGTAGTATTCTACCACGGGGCGGGAGTGGTGAAGCTTTCTTT. Translating gives CASSSILPRGGSGEAFF.

This clone was observed once. The chain couples TRBV5-1 to TRBJ2-1; 8 positions match TRBD2. The germline CDR1 and CDR2 sequences are SGHRS and YFSETQ. Trimming at V came to 6 bases and at J to 3 bases, leaving 23 bases not matched to a gene. The CDR3 is made up of 20 amino acids. The CDR3 loop is CASTITQGSGSTPSYNEQFF. The DNA of the CDR3 is TGCGCCAGCACTATCACCCAGGGGAGCGGGAGTACCCCAAGCTACAATGAGCAGTTCTTC.

The CDR3 DNA reads TGTGCCAGCTCACCGGTAGGGACCTACGAGCAGTACTTC. It codes for CASSPVGTYEQYF. The chain recombines TRBV18 with TRBJ2-7; unclear D gene. The germline V gene encodes CDR1 KGHSH and CDR2 LQKENI. This CDR3 contains 13 residues. Trimming stripped 3 bases from V and 2 bases from J, with 8 bases between.

This clone was seen a single time. Other DNA sequences from this sample encode an identical CDR3 as well. V and J are TRBV27 and TRBJ2-7; D may be TRBD2 (6 bases). Germline V gives CDR1 MNHEY, CDR2 SMNVEV (reference sequence). This CDR3 has 14 residues. V was cut by 3 bases and J by 1 base, with 10 bases left in between. The CDR3, as DNA: TGTGCCAGCAGTTTTGACGGGAGTTCCTACGAGCAGTACTTC. The encoded protein is CASSFDGSSYEQYF.

V and J are TRBV28 and TRBJ1-1; TRBD1 matches at 9 bases. CDR3 length: 18 amino acids. Germline CDR1 is MDHEN and CDR2 is SYDVKM. Trimming took 6 bases from V and 1 from J; bases not matched to a gene: 15. CDR3 loop: CASSRGRTGALGNTEAFF. The CDR3 DNA follows: TGTGCCAGCAGCCGGGGGCGGACAGGGGCTCTCGGGAACACTGAAGCTTTCTTT.

V gene TRBV7-9 combines with J gene TRBJ1-2; 8 nucleotides line up with TRBD1. The CDR3 spans 14 residues. V trimming: 2 bases; J trimming: 6 bases; junction bases outside the gene matches: 5. Germline V gene lookup returns CDR1 SEHNR and CDR2 FQNEAQ (reference sequence). The CDR3 protein is CASSLLTGENGYTF. In DNA, the CDR3 is TGTGCCAGCAGCTTATTGACAGGGGAAAATGGCTACACCTTC.

The CDR3 here is CASSSYPDRELQETQYF. In DNA, the CDR3 is TGTGCCAGCAGCAGCTATCCCGACAGGGAGCTCCAAGAGACCCAGTACTTC. V usage is TRBV21-1 and J usage is TRBJ2-5; the table's D call, TRBD1, has no DNA check behind it. TRBV21-1 is a listed pseudogene. The CDR3 consists of 17 residues.

The chain carries TRBV19 and TRBJ1-5; D may be TRBD1 (6 bases). The germline V gene encodes CDR1 LNHDA and CDR2 SQIVND (reference sequence). V lost 5 bases and J 3 bases, leaving 11 bases between the germline ends. The length of the CDR3 is 14 residues. CDR3 DNA: TGTGCCAGTAGTTCCAACAGGGACAATCAGCCCCAGCATTTT. It translates to CASSSNRDNQPQHF.

The V gene is TRBV25-1, the J gene TRBJ2-2; D may be TRBD1 (5 bases). The CDR3 runs 11 residues. The V end lost 10 bases, the J end lost 3 bases, and 6 bases lay between the germline ends. From germline, CDR1 is MGHDK and CDR2 SYGVNS. The CDR3 nucleotides read TGTGCCACGACAGACACCGGGGAGCTGTTTTTT. Translation gives CATTDTGELFF.

The rearrangement joins TRBV4-2 to TRBJ2-5, with 14 bases fitting TRBD2. Germline CDR1 reads LGHNA; CDR2 reads YNFKEQ. CDR3 length: 16 amino acids. The V and J ends lost 3 bases and 3 bases, in that order; junction bases with no gene match: 3. Here the CDR3 DNA reads TGTGCCAGCAGCCAGGGGACTAGCGGGAGAGAAGAGACCCAGTACTTC. Translation: CASSQGTSGREETQYF.

The V gene is TRBV28, the J gene TRBJ2-7; D is undetermined. The germline gives CDR1 MDHEN, CDR2 SYDVKM. With 5 bases removed from V and 3 bases from J, the gap between germline ends came to 8 bases. This CDR3 comprises 12 residues. CDR3 sequence (DNA): TGTGCCAGCAGTGCCGCTCGCTACGAGCAGTACTTC. Its translation is CASSAARYEQYF.